This T cell receptor beta chain derives from a study of T cells after yellow fever vaccination. At least ten counts were recorded for this clonotype. Antigen: not known. The authors made TCR cDNA by 5'RACE template switching, adding a universal primer site and UMIs. From the 5' RACE reads, TCRdb called clonotypes with MiXCR, one entry per CDR3 protein. The sample consists of 300,000 or so distinct CDR3 sequences, 8% to 9.5% of them appearing once. Whole-study findings and limits: Peaking faster, on day 5 versus 15, the secondary response was nonetheless weaker. FACS-sorted repertoires could harbor abundant contaminating bulk-population clonotypes. Once the booster was given, most primary-vaccination clones reappeared, at about 96% for CD4 and around 90% for CD8.

The CDR3 covers 13 residues. V was trimmed by 0 bases and J by 4 bases, leaving 7 bases between them. The germline CDR1 and CDR2 sequences are SGHNT and YYREEE (reference sequence). The TCR sequence derives from a man between 18 and 29 years old who received the YFV17D yellow fever vaccine. The chain links TRBV5-4 to TRBJ2-5, with D possibly matching TRBD1 (6 bases). Sample: PBMCs, taken more than 40 days after the first yellow fever vaccination. Here the CDR3 reads CASSLGTAETQYF. As DNA, the CDR3 is TGTGCCAGCAGCTTGGGGACAGCAGAGACCCAGTACTTC.